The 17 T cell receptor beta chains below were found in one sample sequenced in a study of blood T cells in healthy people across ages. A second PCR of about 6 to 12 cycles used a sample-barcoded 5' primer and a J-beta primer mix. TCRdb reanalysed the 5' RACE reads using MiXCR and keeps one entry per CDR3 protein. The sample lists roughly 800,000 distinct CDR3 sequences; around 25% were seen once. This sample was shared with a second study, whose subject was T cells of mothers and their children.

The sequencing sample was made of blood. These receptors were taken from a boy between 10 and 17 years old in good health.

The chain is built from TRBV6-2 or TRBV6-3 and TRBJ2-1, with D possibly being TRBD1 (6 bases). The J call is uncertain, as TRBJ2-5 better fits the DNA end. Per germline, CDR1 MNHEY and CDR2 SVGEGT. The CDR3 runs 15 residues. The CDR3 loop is CASRRGLNGAETQYF. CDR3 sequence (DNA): TGTGCCAGCAGGAGGGGGTTAAACGGGGCGGAGACCCAGTACTTC.

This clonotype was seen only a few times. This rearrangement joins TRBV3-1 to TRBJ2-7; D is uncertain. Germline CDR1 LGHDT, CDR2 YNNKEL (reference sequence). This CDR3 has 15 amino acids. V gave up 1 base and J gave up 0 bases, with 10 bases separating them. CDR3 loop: CASSQGRRSSYEQYF. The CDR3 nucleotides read TGTGCCAGCAGCCAAGGTCGTCGTAGCTCCTACGAGCAGTACTTC.

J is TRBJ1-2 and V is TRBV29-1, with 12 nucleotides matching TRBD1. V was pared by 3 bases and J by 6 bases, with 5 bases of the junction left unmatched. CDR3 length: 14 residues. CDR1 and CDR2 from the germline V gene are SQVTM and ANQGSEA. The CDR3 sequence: CSVDGTGGADGYTF. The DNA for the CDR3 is TGCAGCGTTGACGGGACAGGGGGCGCGGATGGCTACACCTTC.

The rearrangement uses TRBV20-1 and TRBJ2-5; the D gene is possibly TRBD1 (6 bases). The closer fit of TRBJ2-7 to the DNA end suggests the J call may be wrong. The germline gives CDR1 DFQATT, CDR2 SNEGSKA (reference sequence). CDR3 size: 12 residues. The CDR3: CSASNEGVEQYF. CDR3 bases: TGCAGTGCTAGTAATGAGGGGGTCGAGCAGTACTTC.

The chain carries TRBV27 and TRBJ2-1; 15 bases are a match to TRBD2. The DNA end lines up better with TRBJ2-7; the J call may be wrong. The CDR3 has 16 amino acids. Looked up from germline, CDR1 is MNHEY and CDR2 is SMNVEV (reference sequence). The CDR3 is CASSLGLAGGPGEQYF. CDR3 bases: TGTGCCAGCAGTTTAGGACTAGCGGGAGGGCCTGGAGAGCAGTACTTC.

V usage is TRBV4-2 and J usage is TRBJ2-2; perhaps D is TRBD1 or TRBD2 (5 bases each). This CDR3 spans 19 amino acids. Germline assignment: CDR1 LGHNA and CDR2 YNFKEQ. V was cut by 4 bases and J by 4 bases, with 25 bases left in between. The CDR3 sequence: CASSPPEGRADVVTGELFF. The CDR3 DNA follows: TGTGCCAGCAGCCCCCCCGAGGGGAGAGCCGACGTGGTCACCGGGGAGCTGTTTTTT.

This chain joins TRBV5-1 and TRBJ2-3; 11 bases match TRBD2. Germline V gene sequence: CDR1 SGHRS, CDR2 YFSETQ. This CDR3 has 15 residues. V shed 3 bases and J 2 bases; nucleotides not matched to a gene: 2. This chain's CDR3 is CASSYSGGATDTQYF. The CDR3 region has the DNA TGCGCCAGCAGCTATAGCGGGGGGGCCACAGATACGCAGTATTTT.

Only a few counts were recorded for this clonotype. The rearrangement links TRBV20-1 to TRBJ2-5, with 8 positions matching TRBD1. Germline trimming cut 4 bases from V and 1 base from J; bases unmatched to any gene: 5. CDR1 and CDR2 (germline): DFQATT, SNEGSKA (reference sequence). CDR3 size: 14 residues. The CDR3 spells CSANPQGVQETQYF. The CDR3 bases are TGCAGTGCTAATCCACAGGGGGTCCAAGAGACCCAGTACTTC.

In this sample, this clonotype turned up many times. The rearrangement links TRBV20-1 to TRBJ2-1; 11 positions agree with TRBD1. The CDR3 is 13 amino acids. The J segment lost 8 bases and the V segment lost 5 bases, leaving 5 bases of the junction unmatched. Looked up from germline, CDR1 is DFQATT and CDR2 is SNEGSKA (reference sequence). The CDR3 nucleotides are TGCAGTGCTTTGGGGACAGGGGGGCATGAGCAGTTCTTC. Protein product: CSALGTGGHEQFF.

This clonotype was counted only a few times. CDR3 nucleotide sequence: TGTGCCAGCAGTGAAGATGAGGGGGTTTACATTCAGTACTTC. Protein: CASSEDEGVYIQYF. The genes are TRBV6-1 and TRBJ2-4; perhaps TRBD1 as D (6 bases). This CDR3 has 14 residues. CDR1 and CDR2 from the germline V gene are MNHNS and SASEGT. Trimming took off 1 base at V and 8 bases at J, with 12 bases between the two ends.

Written as DNA, the CDR3 is TGCAGCGTGGGGGACGGTGAAAAACTGTTTTTT. As protein: CSVGDGEKLFF. The rearrangement joins TRBV29-1 to TRBJ1-4; maybe TRBD1 (5 bases). Germline V gene sequence: CDR1 SQVTM, CDR2 ANQGSEA. The CDR3 loop spans 11 amino acids. Between the trimmed V and J ends, which lost 6 bases and 7 bases, there was a span of 9 bases.

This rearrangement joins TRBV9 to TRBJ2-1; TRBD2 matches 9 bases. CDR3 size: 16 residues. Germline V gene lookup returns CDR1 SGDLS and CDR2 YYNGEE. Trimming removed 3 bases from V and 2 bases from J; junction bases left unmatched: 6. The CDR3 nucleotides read TGTGCCAGCAGCGGAAATAGCGGGAGCACCTACAATGAGCAGTTCTTC. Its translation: CASSGNSGSTYNEQFF.

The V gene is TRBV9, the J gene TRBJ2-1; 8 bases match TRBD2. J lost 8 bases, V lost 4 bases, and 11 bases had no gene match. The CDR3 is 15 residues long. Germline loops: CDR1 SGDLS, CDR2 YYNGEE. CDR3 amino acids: CASSTAGTRIDEQFF. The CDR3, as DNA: TGTGCCAGCAGCACCGCGGGGACTAGAATCGATGAGCAGTTCTTC.

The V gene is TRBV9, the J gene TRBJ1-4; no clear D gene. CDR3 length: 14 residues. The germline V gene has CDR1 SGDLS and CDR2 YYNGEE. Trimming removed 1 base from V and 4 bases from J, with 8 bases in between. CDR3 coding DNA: TGTGCCAGCAGCGTAAGCCAGAGTAATGAAAAACTGTTTTTT. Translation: CASSVSQSNEKLFF.

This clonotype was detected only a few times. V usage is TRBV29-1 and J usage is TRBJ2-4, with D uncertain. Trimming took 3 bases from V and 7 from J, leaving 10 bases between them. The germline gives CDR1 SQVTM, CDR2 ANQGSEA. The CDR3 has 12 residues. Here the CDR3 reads CSVEGNKNIQYF. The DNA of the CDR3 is TGCAGCGTTGAGGGGAATAAGAACATTCAGTACTTC.

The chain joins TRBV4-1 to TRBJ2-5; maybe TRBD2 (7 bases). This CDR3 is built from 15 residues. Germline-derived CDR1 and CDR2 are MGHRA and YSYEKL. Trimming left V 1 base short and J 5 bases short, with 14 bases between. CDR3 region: CASSQVGAGDETQYF. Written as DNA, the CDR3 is TGCGCCAGCAGCCAAGTGGGGGCGGGAGATGAGACCCAGTACTTC.

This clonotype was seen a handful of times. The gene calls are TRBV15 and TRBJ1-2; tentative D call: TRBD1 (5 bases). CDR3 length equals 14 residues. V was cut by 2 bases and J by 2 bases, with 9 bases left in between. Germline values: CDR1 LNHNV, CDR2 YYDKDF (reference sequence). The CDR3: CATSRQGQNYGYTF. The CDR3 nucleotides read TGTGCCACCAGCAGACAGGGCCAGAACTATGGCTACACCTTC.